What follows are 28 T cell receptor beta chains derived from one specimen sequenced in a study of blood T cell repertoires in COVID-19. This table comes from immunoSEQ multiplex PCR, and its TCRdb copy is limited to in-frame clones, with some not included. The table has 120,000 to 150,000 clones, over 75% seen once. The sequenced sample consisted of peripheral blood. These receptors were obtained from a man aged 55 to 70 with active or convalescent COVID-19.

In this sample, this clone turned up once. CDR3 bases: TGTGCCACCAGTGGGGGACTAGCGGGTTCCTACGAGCAGTACTTC. Protein sequence: CATSGGLAGSYEQYF. The gene calls are TRBV24-1 and TRBJ2-7; 12 bases map to TRBD2. With 5 bases clipped from V and 1 base from J, the junction kept 2 bases outside the gene matches. CDR3 size: 15 residues. Per germline, CDR1 KGHDR and CDR2 SFDVKD.

This chain uses TRBV11-3 with TRBJ2-1, with 7 bases matching TRBD1. This CDR3 region has 14 residues. V lost 0 bases, J lost 7 bases, and 3 bases stayed unmatched. Germline V gene sequence: CDR1 SGHNT, CDR2 YENEEA. The CDR3 loop reads CASSLDGQVNEQFF. DNA of the CDR3: TGTGCCAGCAGCTTAGATGGACAGGTAAATGAGCAGTTCTTC.

V is TRBV28 and J is TRBJ2-7; 7 bases map to TRBD2. CDR1 MDHEN and CDR2 SYDVKM come from the germline V gene. The CDR3 is 12 amino acids. Losses at the gene ends were 6 bases for V and 3 bases for J; bases not matched to a gene: 2. CDR3 sequence reads: CASSRTSYEQYF. The CDR3 DNA reads TGTGCCAGCAGCCGGACTAGCTACGAGCAGTACTTC.

The chain links TRBV15 to TRBJ2-3, with D possibly being TRBD2 (5 bases). The CDR3 runs to 15 residues. Germline V gives CDR1 LNHNV, CDR2 YYDKDF (reference sequence). Trimming pared 3 bases from V and 2 bases from J, leaving 12 bases between. The CDR3 protein is CATSSPKRTTDTQYF. The CDR3 coding sequence is TGTGCCACCAGCAGCCCTAAGCGGACCACAGATACGCAGTATTTT.

The chain has TRBV3-1 (or the pseudogene TRBV3-2) and TRBJ2-1; 13 bases are a match to TRBD2. V was pared by 0 bases and J by 12 bases, with 14 bases of the junction left unmatched. Germline V gives CDR1 LGHDT, CDR2 YNNKEL (reference sequence). The CDR3 spans 18 residues. The CDR3: CASSQDPPGTSGTRGQFF. CDR3 sequence (DNA): TGTGCCAGCAGCCAAGACCCTCCCGGGACTAGCGGGACAAGAGGGCAGTTCTTC.

The genes are TRBV5-1 and TRBJ1-3, with 10 bases aligning to TRBD1. The CDR3 length is 17 residues. V shed 2 bases, J shed 0 bases, and the junction held 5 bases outside the gene matches. The germline V gene has CDR1 SGHRS and CDR2 YFSETQ. The CDR3 loop is CASSLWTGGSSGNTIYF. As DNA, the CDR3 is TGCGCCAGCAGCTTATGGACAGGGGGAAGCTCTGGAAACACCATATATTTT.

The rearrangement uses TRBV2 and TRBJ1-5, with TRBD1 as a possible D gene (6 bases). This CDR3 is 16 amino acids long. Trimming left V 5 bases short and J 2 bases short, with 16 bases between. Germline CDR1 is SNHLY and CDR2 is FYNNEI. The CDR3 DNA reads as TGTGCCAGCAGTCTTACAGGGCAGGCGGGCAATCAGCCCCAGCATTTT. Translated, it gives CASSLTGQAGNQPQHF.

This clone has only a few counts. The V call is TRBV11-2, the J call TRBJ1-1, with D maybe TRBD1 (5 bases). Germline assignment: CDR1 SGHAT and CDR2 FQNNGV. The V gene lost 0 bases and the J gene lost 4 bases, with 12 bases spanning the gap. The CDR3 length is 15 residues. This CDR3 reads CASSLEAGVGTEAFF. CDR3 sequence (DNA): TGTGCCAGCAGCTTAGAGGCGGGGGTAGGCACTGAAGCTTTCTTT.

The V and J genes are TRBV3-1 (or the pseudogene TRBV3-2) and TRBJ1-2; tentative D call: TRBD1 (5 bases). The germline gives CDR1 LGHDT, CDR2 YNNKEL (reference sequence). Trimming stripped 0 bases from V and 4 bases from J, with 6 bases between. The CDR3 has 13 amino acids. Here the CDR3 reads CASSQEGVYGYTF. CDR3 DNA: TGTGCCAGCAGCCAAGAAGGGGTCTATGGCTACACCTTC.

CDR3 bases: TGCGCCAGCAGAGAGACTAGCCCATCCGAGCAGTACTTC. It codes for CASRETSPSEQYF. The chain is built from TRBV10-2 and TRBJ2-7; 7 bases match TRBD2. J gave up 6 bases and V 6 bases, and 8 bases lay outside the gene matches. Germline CDR1 reads WSHSY; CDR2 reads SAAADI. This CDR3 has 13 residues.

This clone showed up just a few times. V and J are TRBV11-2 and TRBJ1-2; 8 bases map to TRBD1. The germline CDR1 and CDR2 sequences are SGHAT and FQNNGV. Trimming cost V 6 bases and J 6 bases; bases outside gene matches: 6. The CDR3 is 13 amino acids. The CDR3 loop is CASSHTGGDGYTF. The CDR3 bases are TGTGCCAGCAGTCATACAGGGGGGGATGGCTACACCTTC.

J is TRBJ1-4 and V is TRBV28, with 11 bases matching TRBD1. Germline V lookup: CDR1 MDHEN, CDR2 SYDVKM. V lost 6 bases and J lost 5; bases outside the gene matches: 2. There are 14 residues in the CDR3. CDR3 sequence: CASSRTGGNEKLFF. In DNA form, the CDR3 reads TGTGCCAGCAGCAGGACAGGGGGCAATGAAAAACTGTTTTTT. Combining the CDR3 with reference TRBV28 and TRBJ1-4 gives the whole variable domain DVKVTQSSRYLVKRTGEKVFLECVQDMDHENMFWYRQDPGLGLRLIYFSYDVKMKEKGDIPEGYSVSREKKERFSLILESASTNQTSMYLCASSRTGGNEKLFFGSGTQLSVL.

The CDR3 sequence is CASRLTGGAGNEQYF. DNA of the CDR3: TGTGCCAGCAGGTTAACAGGGGGCGCAGGGAACGAGCAGTACTTC. The gene calls are TRBV28 and TRBJ2-7, with 9 bases fitting TRBD1. J was trimmed by 5 bases and V by 6 bases; bases with no gene match: 11. The length of the CDR3 is 15 residues. Germline V lookup: CDR1 MDHEN, CDR2 SYDVKM.

This rearrangement joins TRBV7-9 to TRBJ2-6; maybe TRBD1 (6 bases). The CDR3 runs 18 residues. Germline V lookup: CDR1 SEHNR, CDR2 FQNEAQ (reference sequence). The ends were cut back, 5 bases at V and 2 bases at J, with 19 bases in the middle. CDR3 DNA: TGTGCCAGCAGCAATCTACAGGGTGTAACTCCTGGGGCCAACGTCCTGACTTTC. Translation: CASSNLQGVTPGANVLTF. Supplemented by reference TRBV7-9 and TRBJ2-6, the full variable domain reads DTGVSQNPRHKITKRGQNVTFRCDPISEHNRLYWYRQTLGQGPEFLTYFQNEAQLEKSRLLSDRFSAERPKGSFSTLEIQRTEQGDSAMYLCASSNLQGVTPGANVLTFGAGSRLTVL.

This chain uses TRBV5-6 with TRBJ1-5; D is ambiguous. There are 15 residues in the CDR3. V shed 4 bases and J shed 2 bases, with 13 bases lying between them. Germline loops: CDR1 SGHDT, CDR2 YYEEEE. The CDR3 sequence: CASSLGGKGNQPQHF. The DNA of the CDR3 is TGTGCCAGCAGCCTGGGAGGAAAAGGCAATCAGCCCCAGCATTTT.

The CDR3 loop is CASSLGTSGSSNEQFF. DNA for the CDR3: TGCGCCAGCAGCTTAGGAACTAGCGGGAGTTCAAATGAGCAGTTCTTC. The chain recombines TRBV5-1 with TRBJ2-1; TRBD2 matches 11 bases. The CDR3 has 16 amino acids. Unmatched junction bases numbered 8, after V lost 2 bases and J lost 7 bases. Germline V CDR1 and CDR2: SGHRS, YFSETQ.

The chain uses TRBV6-5 and TRBJ1-2; no reliable D call. The CDR3 runs 14 residues. Germline CDR1 reads MNHEY; CDR2 reads SVGAGI. V lost 0 bases and J 2 bases, leaving 7 bases between the germline ends. The CDR3 sequence is CASSYSSGNYGYTF. The CDR3 DNA sequence: TGTGCCAGCAGTTACTCATCCGGGAACTATGGCTACACCTTC.

The chain has TRBV18 and TRBJ2-3, with 12 nucleotides matching TRBD2. CDR1 KGHSH and CDR2 LQKENI come from the germline V gene. The CDR3 has 16 amino acids. V lost 2 bases to trimming and J lost 4 bases; unmatched junction nucleotides: 4. CDR3 sequence: CASSPSASGRADTQYF. The CDR3 DNA follows: TGTGCCAGCTCACCATCGGCTAGCGGGAGGGCAGATACGCAGTATTTT.

The rearrangement links TRBV6-6 to TRBJ2-7; D perhaps matches TRBD1 (6 bases). This CDR3 contains 13 residues. Between the trimmed V and J ends, which lost 2 bases and 10 bases, there was a span of 15 bases. Looked up from germline, CDR1 is MNHNY and CDR2 is SVGAGI (reference sequence). The CDR3 DNA reads TGTGCCAGCAGTTACGGTTTGGACAGCCAACAGTACTTC. This gives the protein CASSYGLDSQQYF.

The genes are TRBV28 and TRBJ2-7; 7 bases line up with TRBD2. J gave up 2 bases and V 6 bases, and 4 bases lay outside the gene matches. Germline loops: CDR1 MDHEN, CDR2 SYDVKM. This CDR3 spans 13 amino acids. Here the CDR3 reads CASRSGGTYEQYF. CDR3 nucleotide sequence: TGTGCCAGCAGGTCGGGGGGAACCTACGAGCAGTACTTC. Full variable domain (missing parts from reference TRBV28 and TRBJ2-7): DVKVTQSSRYLVKRTGEKVFLECVQDMDHENMFWYRQDPGLGLRLIYFSYDVKMKEKGDIPEGYSVSREKKERFSLILESASTNQTSMYLCASRSGGTYEQYFGPGTRLTVT.

The V gene is TRBV2, the J gene TRBJ2-7, with D possibly TRBD2 on 6 matching bases. Germline lookup yields CDR1 SNHLY and CDR2 FYNNEI. The CDR3 is made up of 11 amino acids. Trimming took off 6 bases at V and 7 bases at J, with 10 bases between the two ends. The CDR3 DNA follows: TGTGCCAGCAGGGATAGCGGTGAGCAGTACTTC. The encoded protein is CASRDSGEQYF.

This clone came up once. V usage is TRBV11-2 and J usage is TRBJ1-2; D is undetermined. Trimming stripped 3 bases from V and 8 bases from J, with 10 bases between. CDR3 length: 12 residues. Germline CDR1 and CDR2: SGHAT and FQNNGV. The CDR3 nucleotides are TGTGCCAGCAGCTTTAGAACTAGCGGCTACACCTTC. Translating gives CASSFRTSGYTF.

V is TRBV27 and J is TRBJ2-1; 7 nucleotides match TRBD1. The length of the CDR3 is 15 residues. Germline loops: CDR1 MNHEY, CDR2 SMNVEV (reference sequence). V was pared by 6 bases and J by 5 bases, with 10 bases of the junction left unmatched. The CDR3 DNA is TGTGCCAGCAGCCTCCGTGGACAGGCCCACAATGAGCAGTTCTTC. Its protein is CASSLRGQAHNEQFF.

The chain employs TRBV19 and TRBJ2-7; TRBD1 matches 7 bases. Germline CDR1 is LNHDA and CDR2 is SQIVND (reference sequence). Losses at the gene ends were 5 bases for V and 2 bases for J; bases not matched to a gene: 9. The length of the CDR3 is 15 residues. DNA for the CDR3: TGTGCCAGTAGTGCCCGACAGGGCTTAACCTACGAGCAGTACTTC. Translating it yields CASSARQGLTYEQYF.

The chain links TRBV20-1 to TRBJ2-7, with 10 bases identical to TRBD1. Germline lookup yields CDR1 DFQATT and CDR2 SNEGSKA (reference sequence). This CDR3 is built from 16 residues. The V segment lost 3 bases and the J segment 3 bases; nucleotides outside the gene matches: 11. The DNA of the CDR3 is TGCAGTGCTAGTGCCCTGGACAGGGGGGTTGTCTACGAGCAGTACTTC. This encodes CSASALDRGVVYEQYF.

This chain links TRBV11-2 with TRBJ1-4; TRBD1 agrees at 7 bases. CDR1 and CDR2 (germline): SGHAT, FQNNGV. The CDR3 runs to 14 residues. V shed 3 bases and J 8 bases; nucleotides not matched to a gene: 6. The CDR3 nucleotides are TGTGCCAGCAGCTTTTTGACAGGGAACGAAAAACTGTTTTTT. It encodes CASSFLTGNEKLFF.

This sequence joins TRBV24-1 and TRBJ1-2; 9 bases agree with TRBD1. The V segment lost 3 bases and the J segment 4 bases; nucleotides outside the gene matches: 14. The CDR3 contains 18 residues. Germline V CDR1 and CDR2: KGHDR, SFDVKD. CDR3 sequence: CATSDPGTGTAGSYGYTF. CDR3 coding DNA: TGTGCCACCAGTGATCCCGGGACAGGGACCGCCGGATCCTATGGCTACACCTTC.

This chain connects TRBV6-1 to TRBJ2-2, with 9 bases fitting TRBD1. The CDR3 runs to 17 residues. Germline CDR1 and CDR2: MNHNS and SASEGT. Trimming cost V 4 bases and J 7 bases; bases outside gene matches: 13. The CDR3 spells CASSGLYGTGKGGELFF. CDR3 coding DNA: TGTGCCAGCAGTGGCCTGTACGGGACAGGGAAGGGCGGGGAGCTGTTTTTT.